This T cell receptor beta chain was captured in a study of blood T cell repertoires in COVID-19. Study information: Specimens from acute and convalescent COVID-19 originated in the United States, Italy and Spain.

Profiling relied on immunoSEQ multiplex PCR, and the TCRdb table lists in-frame clones only, not all of them. The top ten clones hold 0.9% to 1% of a sample with some 260,000 clones, more than 75% of them seen once. The V gene's germline CDR1 is SGHNT and CDR2 YYREEE (reference sequence). Trimming cost V 4 bases and J 3 bases; bases outside gene matches: 10. The length of the CDR3 is 15 residues. This clone was seen once. The sequence was obtained from a woman between 40 and 50 years old who had recovered from COVID-19. The chain links TRBV5-4 to TRBJ2-7, with TRBD1 matching over 7 bases. The sample was peripheral blood. The CDR3 sequence is CASSPPGQAIYEQYF. CDR3 DNA sequence: TGTGCCAGCAGCCCCCCCGGACAGGCAATCTACGAGCAGTACTTC.